These 12 T cell receptor beta chains were sequenced from one sample in a study of T cells in Graves' hyperthyroidism and ophthalmopathy (dated by TCRdb to about 2019). Library preparation employed multiplex PCR. Data came from an Illumina HiSeq 2000. Amplification of TCR beta CDR3 regions was carried out from RNA transcripts. For the first round of RT-PCR on the TCR CDR3, the HTBI primer set was used together with the Qiagen OneStep RT-PCR kit. The raw public data were reprocessed by TCRdb itself: fastp quality trimming at Q25, MiXCR clonotype calling, in-frame beta chains only. Duplicate CDR3 protein sequences are folded into a single record with the most common DNA and genes. This sample lists some 400,000 distinct CDR3 sequences; about 14% were detected once. The ten largest clones capture roughly 9.6% of the sample. The sample consisted of blood. These receptors were collected from a woman aged 60-70 years with Graves' hyperthyroidism.

This clonotype came up many times. The genes are TRBV30 and TRBJ2-5, with D unresolved. In germline, CDR1 is GTSNPN, CDR2 SVGIG (reference sequence). V was clipped by 5 bases and J by 4 bases, with 8 bases between them. CDR3 length: 11 amino acids. The CDR3 here is CAWGLRETQYF. The CDR3 bases are TGTGCCTGGGGGTTACGAGAGACCCAGTACTTC.

The chain has TRBV10-2 and TRBJ1-5; D remains unclear. Germline-derived CDR1 and CDR2 are WSHSY and SAAADI. V dropped 3 bases and J dropped 2 bases, with 8 bases sitting between them. The CDR3 contains 14 residues. Written as DNA, the CDR3 is TGCGCCAGCAGTGAACTCGGTGGCAATCAGCCCCAGCATTTT. Protein product: CASSELGGNQPQHF.

This clonotype was seen many times. V gene TRBV19 combines with J gene TRBJ2-5; a weak D match, TRBD1 (6 bases). This CDR3 contains 13 residues. The germline V and J ends were trimmed by 4 bases and 1 base, with 7 bases remaining between them. Germline V gene lookup returns CDR1 LNHDA and CDR2 SQIVND (reference sequence). CDR3 bases: TGTGCCAGTAGTACACAGGGCCAAGAGACCCAGTACTTC. This gives the protein CASSTQGQETQYF. The full variable domain, in which reference TRBV19 and TRBJ2-5 provide the parts outside the CDR3, is DGGITQSPKYLFRKEGQNVTLSCEQNLNHDAMYWYRQDPGQGLRLIYYSQIVNDFQKGDIAEGYSVSREKKESFPLTVTSAQKNPTAFYLCASSTQGQETQYFGPGTRLLVL.

This clonotype came up many times. V gene TRBV29-1 combines with J gene TRBJ2-7; 8 positions match TRBD1. Germline CDR1 is SQVTM and CDR2 is ANQGSEA. The CDR3 has 14 residues. V lost 2 bases and J lost 3; bases outside the gene matches: 6. CDR3 sequence (DNA): TGCAGCGTTGAAACGGACAGGGTGGACTACGAGCAGTACTTC. Translation gives CSVETDRVDYEQYF.

This chain links TRBV20-1 with TRBJ1-1; 11 nucleotides match TRBD1. Germline lookup yields CDR1 DFQATT and CDR2 SNEGSKA (reference sequence). The CDR3 is made up of 13 amino acids. V was clipped by 6 bases and J by 3 bases; unmatched bases: 3. The CDR3 loop is CSARTGGYTEAFF. The CDR3, as DNA: TGCAGTGCAAGGACAGGGGGCTACACTGAAGCTTTCTTT.

The rearrangement uses TRBV18 and TRBJ2-1, with 10 bases identical to TRBD2. The CDR3 has 16 amino acids. Trimming took 0 bases from V and 10 from J; bases not matched to a gene: 9. Germline assignment: CDR1 KGHSH and CDR2 LQKENI. CDR3 sequence reads: CASSPPGLAGVGEQFF. The CDR3 DNA sequence: TGTGCCAGCTCACCACCCGGGCTAGCGGGAGTCGGCGAGCAGTTCTTC.

The chain recombines TRBV6-1 with TRBJ2-7; 12 bases agree with TRBD2. The V segment lost 3 bases and the J segment 6 bases; nucleotides outside the gene matches: 6. There are 15 residues in the CDR3. Germline values: CDR1 MNHNS, CDR2 SASEGT. This chain's CDR3 is CASSEGASGRAEQYF. The CDR3 DNA sequence: TGTGCCAGCAGTGAGGGGGCTAGCGGGAGGGCCGAGCAGTACTTC.

At least ten counts were recorded for this clonotype. The gene calls are TRBV5-4 and TRBJ2-7; 10 bases agree with TRBD1. CDR3 length equals 16 residues. Germline V CDR1 and CDR2: SGHNT, YYREEE (reference sequence). The J segment lost 6 bases and the V segment lost 3 bases, leaving 12 bases of the junction unmatched. This CDR3 reads CASSSPHGTGVSEQYF. The CDR3 nucleotides are TGTGCCAGCAGCTCCCCACATGGGACAGGGGTAAGCGAGCAGTACTTC.

Many counts were recorded for this clonotype. The rearrangement uses TRBV29-1 and TRBJ2-1; 9 nucleotides align to TRBD2. V trimming: 7 bases; J trimming: 7 bases; junction bases outside the gene matches: 8. The germline V gene has CDR1 SQVTM and CDR2 ANQGSEA. The CDR3 runs to 13 residues. In DNA, the CDR3 is TGCAGCGCCCACCGACTAGCGGCAAATGAGCAGTTCTTC. It codes for CSAHRLAANEQFF.

The sample holds many counts of this clonotype. The V gene is TRBV2, the J gene TRBJ1-5, with TRBD1 as a possible D gene (6 bases). V dropped 8 bases and J dropped 2 bases, with 16 bases sitting between them. The CDR3 sequence is 15 residues long. The V gene's germline CDR1 is SNHLY and CDR2 FYNNEI. The CDR3 DNA follows: TGTGCCAGCGCCGCCGGGACACGGGGCAATCAGCCCCAGCATTTT. This encodes CASAAGTRGNQPQHF.

This clonotype was observed at least ten times. The V gene is TRBV5-1, the J gene TRBJ2-2; TRBD1 aligns across 10 bases. After removal of 5 bases from V and 7 bases from J, the junction contained 5 bases not matched to a gene. The CDR3 is 14 residues long. The germline V gene has CDR1 SGHRS and CDR2 YFSETQ. In nucleotides, the CDR3 is TGCGCCAGCAGACCGGGACAGGGGATCGGGGAGCTGTTTTTT. Protein product: CASRPGQGIGELFF. Looking up the rest from reference TRBV5-1 and TRBJ2-2 gives the full variable domain: KAGVTQTPRYLIKTRGQQVTLSCSPISGHRSVSWYQQTPGQGLQFLFEYFSETQRNKGNFPGRFSGRQFSNSRSEMNVSTLELGDSALYLCASRPGQGIGELFFGEGSRLTVL.

The rearrangement links TRBV11-2 to TRBJ2-1; 9 bases match TRBD2. Germline V gives CDR1 SGHAT, CDR2 FQNNGV. The CDR3 is 15 residues long. V shed 8 bases and J 6 bases; nucleotides not matched to a gene: 11. CDR3 region: CASARGGRAINEQFF. The DNA of the CDR3 is TGTGCCAGCGCAAGGGGCGGGAGGGCCATCAATGAGCAGTTCTTC.